Reported below is one T cell receptor beta chain. This record comes from a study of patients and donors after allogeneic stem cell transplantation. In germline, CDR1 is DFQATT, CDR2 SNEGSKA (reference sequence). CDR3 size: 13 residues. MiXCR was run by TCRdb on the RT-PCR reads, yielding one entry per CDR3 protein. Here the sample spans about a million distinct CDR3 sequences, about a sixth being singletons. The receptor was derived from a human donor who was either an allogeneic HSCT recipient or a stem cell or donor lymphocyte infusion donor (not recorded which). It is not recorded whose cells these are; they may come from a transplant donor. The rearrangement links TRBV20-1 to TRBJ1-4, with 8 bases identical to TRBD1. Material for sequencing was blood, either unsorted or a sorted T cell fraction (not recorded which). CDR3 in DNA: TGCAGCGCAGGGGGCGCGGTAGGGGAAAAACTGTTTTTT. This codes for CSAGGAVGEKLFF.